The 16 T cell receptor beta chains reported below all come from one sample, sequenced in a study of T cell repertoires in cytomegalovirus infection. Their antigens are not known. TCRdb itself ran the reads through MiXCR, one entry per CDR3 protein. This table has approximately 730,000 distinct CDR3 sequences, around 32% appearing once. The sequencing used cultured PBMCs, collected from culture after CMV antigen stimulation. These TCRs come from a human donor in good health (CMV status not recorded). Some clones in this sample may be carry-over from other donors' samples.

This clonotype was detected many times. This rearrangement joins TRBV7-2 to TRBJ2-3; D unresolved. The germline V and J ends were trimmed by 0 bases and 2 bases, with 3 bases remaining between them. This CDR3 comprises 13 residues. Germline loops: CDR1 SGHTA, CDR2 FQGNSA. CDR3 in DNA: TGTGCCAGCAGCTTAGCCTACACAGATACGCAGTATTTT. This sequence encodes CASSLAYTDTQYF. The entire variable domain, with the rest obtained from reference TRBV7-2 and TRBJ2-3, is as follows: GAGVSQSPSNKVTEKGKDVELRCDPISGHTALYWYRQSLGQGLEFLIYFQGNSAPDKSGLPSDRFSAERTGGSVSTLTIQRTQQEDSAVYLCASSLAYTDTQYFGPGTRLTVL.

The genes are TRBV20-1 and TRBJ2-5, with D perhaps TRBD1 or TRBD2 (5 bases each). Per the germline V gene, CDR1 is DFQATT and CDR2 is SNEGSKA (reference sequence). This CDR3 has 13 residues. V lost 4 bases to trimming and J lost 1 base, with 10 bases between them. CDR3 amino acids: CSATPGTQETQYF. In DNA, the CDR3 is TGCAGTGCTACTCCGGGGACCCAAGAGACCCAGTACTTC.

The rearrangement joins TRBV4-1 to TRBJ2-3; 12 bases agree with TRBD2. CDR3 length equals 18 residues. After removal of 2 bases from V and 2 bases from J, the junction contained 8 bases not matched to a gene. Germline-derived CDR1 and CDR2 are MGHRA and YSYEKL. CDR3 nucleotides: TGCGCCAGCAGCCAAATGCTAGCGGGGGGGCCCTTCACAGATACGCAGTATTTT. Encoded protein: CASSQMLAGGPFTDTQYF.

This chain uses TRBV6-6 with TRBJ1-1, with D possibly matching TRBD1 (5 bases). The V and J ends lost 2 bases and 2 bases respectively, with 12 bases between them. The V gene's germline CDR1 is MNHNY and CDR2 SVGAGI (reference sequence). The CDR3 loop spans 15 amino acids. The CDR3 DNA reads TGTGCCAGCAGTTACGACGCCGGGGGAAACACTGAAGCTTTCTTT. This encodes CASSYDAGGNTEAFF.

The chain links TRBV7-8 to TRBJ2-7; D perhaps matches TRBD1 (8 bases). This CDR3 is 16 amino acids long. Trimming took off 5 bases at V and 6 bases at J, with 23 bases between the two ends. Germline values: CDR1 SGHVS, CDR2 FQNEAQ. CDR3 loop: CASSREVGQGFGEQYF. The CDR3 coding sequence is TGTGCCAGCAGCCGGGAGGTCGGACAGGGCTTCGGCGAGCAGTACTTC.

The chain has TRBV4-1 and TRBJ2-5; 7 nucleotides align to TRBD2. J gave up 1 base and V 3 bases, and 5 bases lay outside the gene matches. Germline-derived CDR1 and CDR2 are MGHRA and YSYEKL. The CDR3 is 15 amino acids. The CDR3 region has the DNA TGCGCCAGCAGCCATCAAGCGGGAACCCAAGAGACCCAGTACTTC. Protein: CASSHQAGTQETQYF.

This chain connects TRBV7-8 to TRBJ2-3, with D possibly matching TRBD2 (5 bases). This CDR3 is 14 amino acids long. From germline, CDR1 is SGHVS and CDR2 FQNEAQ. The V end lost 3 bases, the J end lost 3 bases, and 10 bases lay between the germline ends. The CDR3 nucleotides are TGTGCCAGCAGCTTGCGGGTTTTGACAGATACGCAGTATTTT. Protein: CASSLRVLTDTQYF. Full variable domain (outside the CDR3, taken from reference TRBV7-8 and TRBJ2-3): GAGVSQSPRYKVAKRGQDVALRCDPISGHVSLFWYQQALGQGPEFLTYFQNEAQLDKSGLPSDRFFAERPEGSVSTLKIQRTQQEDSAVYLCASSLRVLTDTQYFGPGTRLTVL.

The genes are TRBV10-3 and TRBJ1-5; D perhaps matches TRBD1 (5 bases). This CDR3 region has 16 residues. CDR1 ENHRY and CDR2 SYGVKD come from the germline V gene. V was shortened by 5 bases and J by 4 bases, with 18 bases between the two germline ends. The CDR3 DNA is TGTGCCATCAGTCCGAGCGGGGGGTATGAAAATCAGCCCCAGCATTTT. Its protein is CAISPSGGYENQPQHF.

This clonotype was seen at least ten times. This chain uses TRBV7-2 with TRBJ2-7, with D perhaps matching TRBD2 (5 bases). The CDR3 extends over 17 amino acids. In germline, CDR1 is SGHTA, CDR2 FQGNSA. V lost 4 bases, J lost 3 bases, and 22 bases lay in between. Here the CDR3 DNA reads TGTGCCAGCAGCTCCGGTGGCCGGGGATCATCCTACTACGAGCAGTACTTC. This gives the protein CASSSGGRGSSYYEQYF.

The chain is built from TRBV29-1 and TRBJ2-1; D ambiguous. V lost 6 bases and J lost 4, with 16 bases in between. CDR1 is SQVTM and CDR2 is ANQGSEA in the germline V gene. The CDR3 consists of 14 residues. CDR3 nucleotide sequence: TGCAGCGTATCGCAGGTAGCAGATTACAATGAGCAGTTCTTC. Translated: CSVSQVADYNEQFF.

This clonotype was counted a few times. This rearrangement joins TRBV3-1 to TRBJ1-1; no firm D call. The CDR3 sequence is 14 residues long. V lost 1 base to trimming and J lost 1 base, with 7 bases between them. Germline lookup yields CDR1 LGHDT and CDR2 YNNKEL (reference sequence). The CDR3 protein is CASSQVRANTEAFF. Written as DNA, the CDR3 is TGTGCCAGCAGCCAAGTTAGGGCGAACACTGAAGCTTTCTTT.

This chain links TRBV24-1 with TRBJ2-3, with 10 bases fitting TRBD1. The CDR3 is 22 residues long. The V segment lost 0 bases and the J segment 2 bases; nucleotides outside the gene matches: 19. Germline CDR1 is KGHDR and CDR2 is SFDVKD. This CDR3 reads CATSDLPHRDRGLQVPTDTQYF. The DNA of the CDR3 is TGTGCCACCAGTGATTTGCCTCATAGAGACAGGGGGCTCCAAGTCCCCACAGATACGCAGTATTTT.

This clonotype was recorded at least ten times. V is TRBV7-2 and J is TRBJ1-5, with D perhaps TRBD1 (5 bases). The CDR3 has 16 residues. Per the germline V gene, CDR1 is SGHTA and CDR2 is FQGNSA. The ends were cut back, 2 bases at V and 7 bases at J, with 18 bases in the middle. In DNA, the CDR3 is TGTGCCAGCAGCTTAATGGGCGGGGGTATTGGCCAGCCCCAGCATTTT. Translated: CASSLMGGGIGQPQHF.

Here the CDR3 DNA reads TGTGCCTGGAGCTCGGGAGTTCTCTACGAGCAGTACTTC. It translates to CAWSSGVLYEQYF. V is TRBV30 and J is TRBJ2-7, with D possibly being TRBD2 (6 bases). The CDR3 contains 13 residues. CDR1 is GTSNPN and CDR2 is SVGIG in the germline V gene (reference sequence). V was shortened by 3 bases and J by 3 bases, with 12 bases between the two germline ends.

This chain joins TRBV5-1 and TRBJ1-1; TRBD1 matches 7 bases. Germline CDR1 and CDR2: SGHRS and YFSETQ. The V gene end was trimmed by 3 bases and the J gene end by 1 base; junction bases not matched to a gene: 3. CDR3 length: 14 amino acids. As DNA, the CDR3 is TGCGCCAGCAGCTCGGACAGGCCGAACACTGAAGCTTTCTTT. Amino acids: CASSSDRPNTEAFF. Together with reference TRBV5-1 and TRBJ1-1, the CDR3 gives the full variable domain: KAGVTQTPRYLIKTRGQQVTLSCSPISGHRSVSWYQQTPGQGLQFLFEYFSETQRNKGNFPGRFSGRQFSNSRSEMNVSTLELGDSALYLCASSSDRPNTEAFFGQGTRLTVV.

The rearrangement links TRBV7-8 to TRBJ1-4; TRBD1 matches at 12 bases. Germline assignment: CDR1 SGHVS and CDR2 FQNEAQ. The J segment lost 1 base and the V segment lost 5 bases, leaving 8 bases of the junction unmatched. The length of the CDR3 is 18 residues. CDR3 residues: CASSRDRGLRRTNEKLFF. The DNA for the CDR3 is TGTGCCAGCAGCAGGGACAGGGGGCTTCGTCGAACTAATGAAAAACTGTTTTTT.